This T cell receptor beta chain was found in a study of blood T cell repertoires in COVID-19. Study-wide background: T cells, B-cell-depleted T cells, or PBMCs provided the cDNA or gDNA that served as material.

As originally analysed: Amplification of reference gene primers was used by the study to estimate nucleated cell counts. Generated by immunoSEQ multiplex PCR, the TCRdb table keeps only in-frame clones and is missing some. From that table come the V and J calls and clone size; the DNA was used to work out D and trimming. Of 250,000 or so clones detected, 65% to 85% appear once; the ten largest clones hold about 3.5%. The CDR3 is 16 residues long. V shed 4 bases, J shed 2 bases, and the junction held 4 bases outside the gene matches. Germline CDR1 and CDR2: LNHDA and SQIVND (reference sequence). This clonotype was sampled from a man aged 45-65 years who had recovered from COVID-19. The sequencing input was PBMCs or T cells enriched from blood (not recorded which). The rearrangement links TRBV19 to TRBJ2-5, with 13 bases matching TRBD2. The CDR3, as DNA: TGTGCCAGTAGTAGGGGACTAGCGGGACCACAAGAGACCCAGTACTTC. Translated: CASSRGLAGPQETQYF.